The 5 T cell receptor beta chains in this list originate from one sample, sequenced in a study of blood T cell repertoires in COVID-19. This table comes from immunoSEQ multiplex PCR, and its TCRdb copy is limited to in-frame clones, with some not included. The table lists around 89,000 clones, about 88% of them singletons. The sample taken for sequencing was peripheral blood. These receptors were taken from a man in his fifties or sixties with acute or convalescent COVID-19.

This sequence joins TRBV6-5 and TRBJ1-4; TRBD1 agrees at 8 bases. V lost 5 bases to trimming and J lost 8 bases; unmatched junction nucleotides: 10. Germline V gives CDR1 MNHEY, CDR2 SVGAGI. This CDR3 has 15 residues. This chain's CDR3 is CASSPWDRPQEKLFF. As DNA, the CDR3 is TGTGCCAGCAGTCCCTGGGACAGGCCCCAGGAAAAACTGTTTTTT.

The chain has TRBV9 and TRBJ2-7; TRBD2 agrees at 12 bases. J lost 2 bases, V lost 4 bases, and 4 bases had no gene match. The CDR3 sequence is 15 residues long. Germline-derived CDR1 and CDR2 are SGDLS and YYNGEE. CDR3 DNA sequence: TGTGCCAGCAGCACACTAGCGGGGGGAACCTACGAGCAGTACTTC. Amino acids: CASSTLAGGTYEQYF.

The gene calls are TRBV5-1 and TRBJ1-1, with 7 bases lining up with TRBD1. Trimming removed 3 bases from V and 1 base from J; junction bases left unmatched: 3. Germline V gene sequence: CDR1 SGHRS, CDR2 YFSETQ. The CDR3 has 14 amino acids. The chain's CDR3 is CASSWGQSNTEAFF. The CDR3 DNA is TGCGCCAGCAGCTGGGGACAGTCGAACACTGAAGCTTTCTTT.

The CDR3 here is CASSFFETGAREAFF. CDR3 bases: TGCGCCAGCAGCTTTTTTGAGACAGGAGCCAGAGAAGCTTTCTTT. The V call is TRBV5-1, the J call TRBJ1-1, with D perhaps matching TRBD1 (6 bases). This CDR3 contains 15 residues. Germline V gives CDR1 SGHRS, CDR2 YFSETQ. The V gene lost 2 bases and the J gene lost 8 bases, with 19 bases spanning the gap.

The V and J genes are TRBV24-1 and TRBJ2-3; 9 bases match TRBD2. V was pared by 4 bases and J by 4 bases, with 8 bases of the junction left unmatched. This CDR3 spans 16 amino acids. Germline loops: CDR1 KGHDR, CDR2 SFDVKD. DNA of the CDR3: TGTGCCACCAGTGAGTCCGGGACTAGCAGGGCAGATACGCAGTATTTT. As protein: CATSESGTSRADTQYF.